The 8 T cell receptor beta chains in this list originate from one sample, sequenced in a study of human T cells and chemical hapten exposure (dated by TCRdb to about 2021). Total RNA was isolated from unfractionated whole blood collected in Tempus Blood RNA tubes. Library preparation attached unique molecular identifiers to individual cDNA molecules for quantitative, reproducible TCR counting. TCRdb reran the public reads through fastp at Q25 and MiXCR, keeping productive beta chains. Duplicate CDR3 protein sequences are folded into a single record with the most common DNA and genes. The sample table shows roughly 120,000 distinct CDR3 sequences, and less than 10% are seen once. The ten largest clones capture about 1.4% of the sample. Material: whole blood. The receptors come from a human donor in good health. Some clones in this sample may be carry-over from other donors' samples. Donor details come from another sample of the same person, matched by shared clones.

This clonotype has a count of ten or more. The genes are TRBV4-3 and TRBJ1-5; D may be TRBD1 (6 bases). CDR1 is LGHNA, CDR2 YSLEER, per germline. Trimming removed 1 base from V and 7 bases from J, with 14 bases in between. CDR3 length equals 15 residues. DNA of the CDR3: TGCGCCAGCAGCCAAGCCAACAGGGCGGGACAGCCCCAGCATTTT. Its translation is CASSQANRAGQPQHF.

At least ten counts were recorded for this clonotype. The genes are TRBV27 and TRBJ2-7, with 8 positions matching TRBD1. J was trimmed by 4 bases and V by 7 bases; bases with no gene match: 6. The CDR3 consists of 13 residues. Germline CDR1 and CDR2: MNHEY and SMNVEV (reference sequence). CDR3 nucleotide sequence: TGTGCCAGCATCGCAGGGGGCTCTTACGAGCAGTACTTC. As protein: CASIAGGSYEQYF.

This clonotype was recorded a few times. CDR3 nucleotide sequence: TGTGCCAGCAGCTCGATAGGACAGCGGAGGGAAGCTTTCTTT. Translation: CASSSIGQRREAFF. The chain recombines TRBV7-9 with TRBJ1-1; a possible D gene is TRBD1 (6 bases). This CDR3 comprises 14 residues. Between the trimmed V and J ends, which lost 4 bases and 8 bases, there was a span of 17 bases. The V gene's germline CDR1 is SEHNR and CDR2 FQNEAQ (reference sequence).

This clonotype was picked up a small number of times. The CDR3 DNA sequence: TGTGCCAGCAGTTTAGCGATGGCAGGGGCCCTAAATCAGCCCCAGCATTTT. It encodes CASSLAMAGALNQPQHF. V gene TRBV12-3 or TRBV12-4 combines with J gene TRBJ1-5; D perhaps matches TRBD1 (6 bases). CDR3 length: 17 residues. V was pared by 0 bases and J by 4 bases, with 16 bases between.

This clonotype was observed at least ten times. The V call is TRBV25-1, the J call TRBJ1-1; TRBD1 matches at 8 bases. The CDR3 spans 15 residues. In germline, CDR1 is MGHDK, CDR2 SYGVNS. The V gene end was trimmed by 6 bases and the J gene end by 4 bases; junction bases not matched to a gene: 10. The CDR3 DNA reads as TGTGCCAGCAGGGCCCAGGGGGCGCGAGGCACTGAAGCTTTCTTT. This sequence encodes CASRAQGARGTEAFF.

There are a few counts of this clonotype. V and J are TRBV10-3 and TRBJ2-7, with a tentative D call TRBD2 (6 bases). V was shortened by 2 bases and J by 0 bases, with 14 bases between the two germline ends. CDR1 is ENHRY, CDR2 SYGVKD, per germline. CDR3 length equals 16 residues. The CDR3 reads CAISEGWGESSYEQYF. CDR3 DNA sequence: TGTGCCATCAGTGAGGGTTGGGGGGAGAGCTCCTACGAGCAGTACTTC.

The genes are TRBV5-1 and TRBJ2-7; TRBD1 matches at 11 bases. The CDR3 totals 16 residues. The ends lost 1 base at V and 2 bases at J; junction bases unmatched: 5. Germline values: CDR1 SGHRS, CDR2 YFSETQ. For the CDR3, the DNA is TGCGCCAGCAGCTTGCCGACGGGACAGGGGGCCTACGAGCAGTACTTC. This translates into CASSLPTGQGAYEQYF.

Points on this clonotype: A read error is possible here, since a much larger clone lies one base away. This CDR3 is missing its conserved last phenylalanine or tryptophan, likely due to a read error. This rearrangement joins TRBV10-3 to TRBJ2-5, with D hard to call. The CDR3 loop spans 13 amino acids. Germline values: CDR1 ENHRY, CDR2 SYGVKD. Trimming took 5 bases from V and 2 from J, leaving 9 bases between them. The CDR3 here is CAISFGVQETQYL. The CDR3 nucleotides read TGTGCCATCAGTTTTGGGGTACAAGAGACCCAGTACTTA.